These T cell receptor beta chains were read from a single sample in a study of T cells in localized non-small cell lung cancer. Libraries were prepared by immunoSEQ multiplex PCR; TCRdb keeps only in-frame clonotypes and omits some of them. The table records about 1,900 clones, under 30% of them present only once. The source was normal lung tissue next to the tumor, collected before any cancer treatment. The receptor source for this set is a woman aged 35 to 70 with stage I lung adenocarcinoma. CDR3s include the opening cysteine and the closing phenylalanine or tryptophan. Fields, in order: clone size, D gene, V gene, J gene, CDR3 DNA, CDR3 protein. A D gene is named only where the DNA matches it firmly. Clone size, where shown, is once, few, many, or a class for clones that have expanded.

.	TRBD2	TRBV19	TRBJ2-1	TGTGCCACAAGGGACTACTCCTACAATGAGCAGTTCTTC	CATRDYSYNEQFF
few	TRBD2	TRBV12-5	TRBJ2-7	TGTGCCACCTTTAGCGGGAGAGTGGTTCACGAGCAGTACTTC	CATFSGRVVHEQYF
.	.	TRBV9	TRBJ2-3	TGTGCCAGCAGCGAAGATTTTATGAGCACAGATACGCAGTATTTT	CASSEDFMSTDTQYF
medium-sized	.	TRBV9	TRBJ2-5	TGTGCCAGCAGCGTAGACGGGACTCCCCAAGAGACCCAGTACTTC	CASSVDGTPQETQYF
.	.	TRBV9	TRBJ2-5	TGTGCCAGCAGGAGGCAGGCCTCAGGGGAGACCCAGTACTTC	CASRRQASGETQYF
medium-sized	.	TRBV11-3	TRBJ1-1	TGTGCCAGCAGCCCCTCAGGTCAGACGAACACTGAAGCTTTCTTT	CASSPSGQTNTEAFF
large	.	TRBV30	TRBJ1-5	TGTGCCTGGAGTGGCCGGGACTACAATCAGCCCCAGCATTTT	CAWSGRDYNQPQHF
few	TRBD1	TRBV6-8	TRBJ1-2	TGTGCCAGCAGCCGAGGACAGGGGGGGAGCTATGGCTACACCTTC	CASSRGQGGSYGYTF
.	.	TRBV27	TRBJ1-1	TGTGCCAGCAGTTTGAGGGGGAGCACTGAAGCTTTCTTT	CASSLRGSTEAFF
.	.	TRBV19	TRBJ2-5	TGTGCCAGCCAGGACCCGGACGGACGAAAAGAGACCCAGTACTTC	CASQDPDGRKETQYF
.	.	TRBV6-8	TRBJ2-7	TGTGCCAGCAGCCGTGGACCCTACGAGCAGTACTTC	CASSRGPYEQYF
large	TRBD2	TRBV11-3	TRBJ2-3	TGTGCCAGCAGCTTACACCGACTAGCTCTAGATACGCAGTATTTT	CASSLHRLALDTQYF
.	.	TRBV11-3	TRBJ1-2	TGTGCCAGCAGCTTAGGTTGGCCGGGGGATGGCTACACCTTC	CASSLGWPGDGYTF
.	TRBD2	TRBV11-3	TRBJ2-6	TGTGCCAGCAGCGCCCGACTAGCGGGGGGGCAAGGGGCCAACGTCCTGACTTTC	CASSARLAGGQGANVLTF
few	.	TRBV6-8	TRBJ2-1	TGTGCCAGCAGCCCCGGCGGGGTCGGCTCCTACAATGAGCAGTTCTTC	CASSPGGVGSYNEQFF
few	.	TRBV19	TRBJ2-5	TGTGCCAGTAGTATAGGGATCCAACAGGGCAGAGAGACCCAGTACTTC	CASSIGIQQGRETQYF